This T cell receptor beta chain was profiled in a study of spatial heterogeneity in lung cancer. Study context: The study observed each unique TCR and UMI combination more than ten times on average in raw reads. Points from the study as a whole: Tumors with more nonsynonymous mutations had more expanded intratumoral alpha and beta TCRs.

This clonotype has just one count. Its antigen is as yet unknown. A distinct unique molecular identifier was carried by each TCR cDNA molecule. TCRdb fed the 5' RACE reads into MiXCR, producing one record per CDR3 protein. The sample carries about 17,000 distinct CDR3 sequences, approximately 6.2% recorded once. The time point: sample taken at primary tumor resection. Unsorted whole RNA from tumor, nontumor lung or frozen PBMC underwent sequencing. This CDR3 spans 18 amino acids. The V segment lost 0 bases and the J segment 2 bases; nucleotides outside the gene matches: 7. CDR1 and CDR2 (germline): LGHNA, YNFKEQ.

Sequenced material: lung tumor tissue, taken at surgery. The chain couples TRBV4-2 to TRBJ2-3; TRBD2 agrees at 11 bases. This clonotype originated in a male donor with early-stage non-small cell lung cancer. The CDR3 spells CASSQDETSGGYTDTQYF. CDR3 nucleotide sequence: TGTGCCAGCAGCCAAGATGAAACTAGCGGGGGATACACAGATACGCAGTATTTT.